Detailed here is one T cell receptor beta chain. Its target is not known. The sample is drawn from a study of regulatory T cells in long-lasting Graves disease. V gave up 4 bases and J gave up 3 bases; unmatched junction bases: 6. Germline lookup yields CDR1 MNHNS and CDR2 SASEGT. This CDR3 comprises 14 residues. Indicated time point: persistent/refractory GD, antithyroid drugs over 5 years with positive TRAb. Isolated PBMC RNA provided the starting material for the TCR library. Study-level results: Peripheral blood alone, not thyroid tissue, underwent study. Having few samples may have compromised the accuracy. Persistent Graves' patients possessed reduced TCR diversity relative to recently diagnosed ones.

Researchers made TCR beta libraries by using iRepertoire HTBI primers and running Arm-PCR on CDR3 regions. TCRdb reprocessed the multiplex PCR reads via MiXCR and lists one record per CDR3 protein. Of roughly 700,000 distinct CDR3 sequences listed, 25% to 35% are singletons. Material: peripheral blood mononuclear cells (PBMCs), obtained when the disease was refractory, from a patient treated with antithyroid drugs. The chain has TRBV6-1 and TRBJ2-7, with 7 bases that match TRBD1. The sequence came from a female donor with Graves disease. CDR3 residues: CASSVGQTYYEQYF. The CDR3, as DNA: TGTGCCAGCAGTGTGGGACAGACATACTACGAGCAGTACTTC.